These 30 T cell receptor beta chains were all obtained from the same sample, sequenced in a study of cytomegalovirus exposure and HLA in healthy donors. PCR used 60 Vbeta primers and 13 Jbeta primers. Repertoires were generated with immunoSEQ multiplex PCR, while TCRdb's copy carries only in-frame clones and drops some. The data contain approximately 130,000 clones, about 81% of them seen just once; the ten biggest clones take up roughly 8%. The sequencing sample was made of PBMCs. The receptors derive from a woman between 45 and 65 years old in good health and CMV-seropositive.

Here the CDR3 DNA reads TGTGCTAGTGCCACCCAAACAGGCGGCTACACCTTC. This gives the protein CASATQTGGYTF. This rearrangement joins TRBV12-5 to TRBJ1-2, with D possibly TRBD1 on 5 matching bases. V lost 7 bases and J 8 bases, leaving 14 bases between the germline ends. The CDR3 has 12 residues. Per germline, CDR1 LGHNT and CDR2 FRNRAP.

The chain links TRBV28 to TRBJ2-7; D perhaps matches TRBD1 (5 bases). Between the trimmed V and J ends, which lost 4 bases and 4 bases, there was a span of 8 bases. Per the germline V gene, CDR1 is MDHEN and CDR2 is SYDVKM. The CDR3 consists of 12 residues. CDR3 sequence (DNA): TGTGCCAGCAGTTCACGACAGTACGAGCAGTACTTC. Protein sequence: CASSSRQYEQYF.

This clone was seen a handful of times. This chain uses TRBV10-1 with TRBJ2-1, with a possible D match to TRBD2 (6 bases). Trimming shortened V by 3 bases and J by 14 bases, and 11 bases separated the two germline ends. CDR3 length equals 11 residues. The germline V gene encodes CDR1 WNHNN and CDR2 SYGVQD (reference sequence). CDR3 nucleotides: TGCGCCAGCAGTGAAGGAGGGAGTAAGTTCTTC. Translating it yields CASSEGGSKFF.

The J gene is TRBJ1-1, the V gene TRBV7-3; weak D call: TRBD1 (5 bases). Germline CDR1 SGHTA, CDR2 FQGTGA. The CDR3 sequence is 12 residues long. V was trimmed by 2 bases and J by 7 bases, leaving 8 bases between them. The CDR3 nucleotides are TGTGCCAGCAGCTTAGGGGGAGGTGAAGCTTTCTTT. Protein sequence: CASSLGGGEAFF.

To note about this clone: Relative to the germline gene, one junction end is altered; a read error may explain this. The gene calls are TRBV25-1 and TRBJ2-6, with D perhaps TRBD1 (5 bases). Looked up from germline, CDR1 is MGHDK and CDR2 is SYGVNS. The CDR3 sequence is 16 residues long. CDR3 DNA: TGTGCCTCCTCCACCCCGTCCCACTCTGGGGCCAACGGCCTGACTTTC. This sequence encodes CASSTPSHSGANGLTF.

This chain connects TRBV5-1 to TRBJ2-3, with a tentative D call TRBD2 (5 bases). Trimming pared 2 bases from V and 1 base from J, leaving 14 bases between. The CDR3 has 16 amino acids. Germline V lookup: CDR1 SGHRS, CDR2 YFSETQ. In nucleotides, the CDR3 is TGCGCCAGCAGCTTCGGGGTTACCTCTGGCACAGATACGCAGTATTTT. It specifies CASSFGVTSGTDTQYF.

This chain connects TRBV6-6 to TRBJ2-7, with TRBD2 matching 9 bases. CDR3 length: 14 amino acids. Germline assignment: CDR1 MNHNY and CDR2 SVGAGI (reference sequence). Trimming removed 6 bases from V and 1 base from J; junction bases left unmatched: 4. CDR3 amino acids: CASRPGLASYEQYF. Written as DNA, the CDR3 is TGTGCCAGCAGGCCGGGACTAGCTTCCTACGAGCAGTACTTC.

This clone was counted a few times. The sample carries other DNA sequences with the same CDR3. This CDR3 is CASSKVLAGATDTQYF. CDR3 bases: TGTGCCAGCAGCAAAGTACTAGCGGGAGCCACAGATACGCAGTATTTT. The genes are TRBV7-8 and TRBJ2-3; 11 positions agree with TRBD2. This CDR3 region has 16 residues. Losses at the gene ends were 5 bases for V and 2 bases for J; bases not matched to a gene: 6. CDR1 is SGHVS and CDR2 is FQNEAQ in the germline V gene.

The chain carries TRBV6-5 and TRBJ2-5; tentatively, D is TRBD1 (6 bases). Germline V CDR1 and CDR2: MNHEY, SVGAGI. The CDR3 is 12 amino acids. Trimming shortened V by 6 bases and J by 2 bases, and 7 bases separated the two germline ends. CDR3 sequence (DNA): TGTGCCAGCAGGGACAGACAAGAGACCCAGTACTTC. Protein sequence: CASRDRQETQYF.

The chain recombines TRBV19 with TRBJ2-5; D gene ambiguous. Germline CDR1 reads LNHDA; CDR2 reads SQIVND (reference sequence). CDR3 length: 14 amino acids. Trimming cost V 0 bases and J 2 bases, with 7 bases left between them. CDR3 coding DNA: TGTGCCAGTAGTATAGATCTGACACAAGAGACCCAGTACTTC. Residues: CASSIDLTQETQYF. Variable domain in full (rest from reference TRBV19 and TRBJ2-5): DGGITQSPKYLFRKEGQNVTLSCEQNLNHDAMYWYRQDPGQGLRLIYYSQIVNDFQKGDIAEGYSVSREKKESFPLTVTSAQKNPTAFYLCASSIDLTQETQYFGPGTRLLVL.

The chain employs TRBV5-1 and TRBJ2-2, with a possible D match to TRBD1 (6 bases). The germline V gene encodes CDR1 SGHRS and CDR2 YFSETQ. The CDR3 totals 16 residues. The V end lost 0 bases, the J end lost 4 bases, and 13 bases lay between the germline ends. For the CDR3, the DNA is TGCGCCAGCAGCTTGGCCTTGGACAGTTTCACCGGGGAGCTGTTTTTT. Protein sequence: CASSLALDSFTGELFF. The whole variable domain, filled in from reference TRBV5-1 and TRBJ2-2, reads KAGVTQTPRYLIKTRGQQVTLSCSPISGHRSVSWYQQTPGQGLQFLFEYFSETQRNKGNFPGRFSGRQFSNSRSEMNVSTLELGDSALYLCASSLALDSFTGELFFGEGSRLTVL.

The V and J genes are TRBV27 and TRBJ1-5, with D possibly matching TRBD1 (5 bases). Germline assignment: CDR1 MNHEY and CDR2 SMNVEV (reference sequence). V gave up 5 bases and J gave up 3 bases, with 14 bases separating them. The CDR3 is 15 amino acids. CDR3 coding DNA: TGTGCCAGCAGTCCCCAGGGCGTTATCAATCAGCCCCAGCATTTT. This encodes CASSPQGVINQPQHF.

As for this clone: At one boundary the junction diverges from the germline segment, which might be a read error. The chain recombines TRBV7-9 with TRBJ2-6; a weak D match, TRBD1 (5 bases). The V gene's germline CDR1 is SEHNR and CDR2 FQNEAQ (reference sequence). This CDR3 is 14 amino acids long. CDR3 in amino acids: CASSRTAGANGLTF. As DNA, the CDR3 is TGTGCCAGCAGCCGGACGGCTGGGGCCAACGGCCTGACTTTC.

The rearrangement joins TRBV7-2 to TRBJ2-5, with TRBD2 as a possible D gene (6 bases). Germline V gives CDR1 SGHTA, CDR2 FQGNSA. The CDR3 covers 14 residues. V dropped 3 bases and J dropped 3 bases, with 11 bases sitting between them. CDR3 in DNA: TGTGCCAGCAGCTTGGAATGGGGGGAAGAGACCCAGTACTTC. It is translated as CASSLEWGEETQYF.

The chain is built from TRBV11-2 and TRBJ1-1; D is possibly TRBD1 (5 bases). Trimming cost V 5 bases and J 6 bases, with 13 bases left between them. The germline gives CDR1 SGHAT, CDR2 FQNNGV. The CDR3 runs 13 residues. The CDR3, as DNA: TGTGCCAGCAGCCTTTCGGGGGTCGCTGAAGCTTTCTTT. Encoded protein: CASSLSGVAEAFF.

The rearrangement uses TRBV27 and TRBJ2-1; D might be TRBD2 (6 bases). The CDR3 consists of 19 residues. Germline CDR1 and CDR2: MNHEY and SMNVEV (reference sequence). With 3 bases removed from V and 4 bases from J, the gap between germline ends came to 25 bases. The CDR3 region is CASSFRPRPGWEEYNEQFF. The DNA of the CDR3 is TGTGCCAGCAGTTTTCGACCTCGCCCGGGGTGGGAGGAATACAATGAGCAGTTCTTC.

The gene calls are TRBV9 and TRBJ2-1; weak D call: TRBD1 (5 bases). The germline CDR1 and CDR2 sequences are SGDLS and YYNGEE. Trimming took off 3 bases at V and 5 bases at J, with 12 bases between the two ends. The CDR3 runs to 14 residues. The CDR3 nucleotides read TGTGCCAGCAGCGCGTCCAGGGCCGACAATGAGCAGTTCTTC. Encoded protein: CASSASRADNEQFF.

This chain uses TRBV5-6 with TRBJ1-5; TRBD1 might be the D (6 bases). Germline values: CDR1 SGHDT, CDR2 YYEEEE. This CDR3 has 14 residues. Trimming shortened V by 3 bases and J by 4 bases, and 11 bases separated the two germline ends. This CDR3 is CASSSIQGNQPQHF. The CDR3 DNA reads TGTGCCAGCAGCTCGATACAGGGAAATCAGCCCCAGCATTTT.

This clone occurred once. The chain couples TRBV6-6 to TRBJ2-1, with 7 bases identical to TRBD1. Germline trimming cut 6 bases from V and 9 bases from J; bases unmatched to any gene: 11. The germline V gene has CDR1 MNHNY and CDR2 SVGAGI (reference sequence). The length of the CDR3 is 14 residues. The CDR3 spells CASRKDREMGEQFF. CDR3 DNA: TGTGCCAGCAGAAAAGACAGGGAGATGGGTGAGCAGTTCTTC.

This chain connects TRBV27 to TRBJ1-2, with D tentatively TRBD1 (5 bases). Germline V CDR1 and CDR2: MNHEY, SMNVEV (reference sequence). The ends were cut back, 1 base at V and 2 bases at J, with 17 bases in the middle. This CDR3 spans 17 amino acids. The CDR3 nucleotides are TGTGCCAGCAGTTTATTACCCCGAGCAGGGAAAAACTATGGCTACACCTTC. Residues: CASSLLPRAGKNYGYTF.

This chain links TRBV4-2 with TRBJ1-3; D not certain. Per the germline V gene, CDR1 is LGHNA and CDR2 is YNFKEQ. V lost 7 bases and J lost 0, with 16 bases in between. The CDR3 sequence is 16 residues long. The CDR3 DNA follows: TGTGCCAGCACCACAATTAACCCCTCCTCTGGAAACACCATATATTTT. Translated, it gives CASTTINPSSGNTIYF.

This chain links TRBV27 with TRBJ2-2, with 9 bases aligning to TRBD2. The CDR3 has 16 amino acids. The J segment lost 2 bases and the V segment lost 5 bases, leaving 6 bases of the junction unmatched. CDR1 is MNHEY and CDR2 is SMNVEV in the germline V gene (reference sequence). CDR3 in DNA: TGTGCCAGCAGTACGGGACTAGCAGGAAACACCGGGGAGCTGTTTTTT. Protein sequence: CASSTGLAGNTGELFF.

The J gene is TRBJ2-1, the V gene TRBV11-2, with 9 bases identical to TRBD2. Trimming removed 5 bases from V and 6 bases from J; junction bases left unmatched: 11. The CDR3 runs to 16 residues. Per the germline V gene, CDR1 is SGHAT and CDR2 is FQNNGV. DNA of the CDR3: TGTGCCAGCAGCCCTATCAGCGGGAGGATTGGCAATGAGCAGTTCTTC. Protein: CASSPISGRIGNEQFF.

The J gene is TRBJ1-1, the V gene TRBV6-6; a weak D match, TRBD1 (5 bases). V was pared by 5 bases and J by 7 bases, with 8 bases between. This CDR3 is built from 11 residues. The germline gives CDR1 MNHNY, CDR2 SVGAGI (reference sequence). CDR3 protein: CASSVDSEAFF. The CDR3 nucleotides read TGTGCCAGCAGTGTCGACAGTGAAGCTTTCTTT.

The gene calls are TRBV10-3 and TRBJ1-4; D might be TRBD1 (5 bases). The germline gives CDR1 ENHRY, CDR2 SYGVKD. This CDR3 comprises 14 residues. Trimming removed 2 bases from V and 2 bases from J, with 6 bases in between. CDR3 loop: CAISEGATNEKLFF. DNA of the CDR3: TGTGCCATCAGTGAGGGGGCCACTAATGAAAAACTGTTTTTT.

This sequence joins TRBV5-1 and TRBJ2-3, with D uncertain. V lost 4 bases and J lost 2, with 14 bases in between. Germline CDR1 SGHRS, CDR2 YFSETQ. The CDR3 sequence is 15 residues long. The chain's CDR3 is CASSLTPRLTDTQYF. The CDR3 nucleotides are TGCGCCAGCAGCCTAACGCCCCGTCTCACAGATACGCAGTATTTT.

The chain combines TRBV6-1 with TRBJ1-4; possibly TRBD1 for D (6 bases). Germline V lookup: CDR1 MNHNS, CDR2 SASEGT. V lost 6 bases, J lost 7 bases, and 15 bases lay in between. This CDR3 spans 14 amino acids. CDR3 DNA sequence: TGTGCCAGCAGCTGGGGGACATTGAGTGAAAAACTGTTTTTT. It is translated as CASSWGTLSEKLFF.

This clone was observed a handful of times. This chain uses TRBV13 with TRBJ2-2; 11 bases line up with TRBD2. The V and J ends lost 5 bases and 4 bases, in that order; junction bases with no gene match: 12. CDR1 and CDR2 from the germline V gene are PRHDT and FYEKMQ (reference sequence). The CDR3 covers 18 residues. The CDR3 region is CASSPTEGLAVGTGELFF. CDR3 nucleotides: TGTGCCAGCAGCCCCACCGAGGGACTAGCGGTGGGCACCGGGGAGCTGTTTTTT. Full variable domain (outside the CDR3, taken from reference TRBV13 and TRBJ2-2): AAGVIQSPRHLIKEKRETATLKCYPIPRHDTVYWYQQGPGQDPQFLISFYEKMQSDKGSIPDRFSAQQFSDYHSELNMSSLELGDSALYFCASSPTEGLAVGTGELFFGEGSRLTVL.

This clone turned up a few times. This chain connects TRBV9 to TRBJ2-1, with 9 bases that match TRBD2. V was clipped by 0 bases and J by 9 bases; unmatched bases: 4. This CDR3 contains 14 residues. CDR1 and CDR2 (germline): SGDLS, YYNGEE. The CDR3 spells CASSVGGGASEQFF. CDR3 nucleotide sequence: TGTGCCAGCAGCGTAGGCGGGGGGGCATCTGAGCAGTTCTTC.

The chain links TRBV5-1 to TRBJ1-1; D may be TRBD1 (6 bases). V gave up 2 bases and J gave up 5 bases, with 16 bases separating them. The germline CDR1 and CDR2 sequences are SGHRS and YFSETQ. CDR3 length equals 15 residues. CDR3 region: CASSFSLGGVTEAFF. CDR3 sequence (DNA): TGCGCCAGCAGCTTCTCCCTAGGGGGAGTTACTGAAGCTTTCTTT.